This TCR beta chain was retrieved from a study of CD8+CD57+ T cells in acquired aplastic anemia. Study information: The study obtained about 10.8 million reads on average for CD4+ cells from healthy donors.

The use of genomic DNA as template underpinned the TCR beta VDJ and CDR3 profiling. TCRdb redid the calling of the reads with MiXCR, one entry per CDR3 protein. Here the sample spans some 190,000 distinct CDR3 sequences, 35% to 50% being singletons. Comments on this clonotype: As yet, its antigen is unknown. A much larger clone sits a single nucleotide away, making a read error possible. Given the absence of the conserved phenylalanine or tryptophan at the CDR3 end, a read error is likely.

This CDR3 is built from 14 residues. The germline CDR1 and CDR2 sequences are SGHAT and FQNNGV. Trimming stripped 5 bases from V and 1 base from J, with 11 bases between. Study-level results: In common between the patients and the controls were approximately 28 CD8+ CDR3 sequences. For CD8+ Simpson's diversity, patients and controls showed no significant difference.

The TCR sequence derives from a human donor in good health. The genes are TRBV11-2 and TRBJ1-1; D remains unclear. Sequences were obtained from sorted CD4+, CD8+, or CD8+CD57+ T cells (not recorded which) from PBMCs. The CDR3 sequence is CASSRSTENTEAFV. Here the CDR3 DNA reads TGTGCCAGCAGCCGCAGCACAGAGAACACTGAAGCTTTCGTT.